This TCR beta chain was sequenced for a study of blood T cell repertoires in COVID-19. The CDR3 covers 15 residues. CDR1 is MDHEN and CDR2 is SYDVKM in the germline V gene. V lost 8 bases and J lost 9; bases outside the gene matches: 13. Sequencing used immunoSEQ multiplex PCR; TCRdb keeps in-frame clones, though not all of them. The sample contains roughly 86,000 clones, around 81% of which appear only once. In its sample, this clone was seen once. The material sequenced was peripheral blood. The V call is TRBV28, the J call TRBJ1-3; 10 bases line up with TRBD1. The receptor was isolated from a man over 45 who had recovered from COVID-19. The CDR3 loop is CASATTGTGAITIYF. CDR3 bases: TGTGCCAGCGCCACAACCGGGACAGGGGCGATCACCATATATTTT.